Listed below are T cell receptor beta chains from one sample, sequenced in a study of blood T cell repertoires in COVID-19. The assay was immunoSEQ multiplex PCR, and TCRdb's table has in-frame clones only and misses some. The sample lists roughly 250,000 clones, 88% occurring once. The sample comprised PBMCs or T cells enriched from blood (not recorded which). The origin of the receptors is a woman in her forties with acute COVID-19. CDR3s include the opening cysteine and the closing phenylalanine or tryptophan. Each record gives: clone size, V gene, D gene, J gene, CDR3 protein, CDR3 DNA. A D gene is named only where the DNA matches it firmly. Clone size, where shown, is once, few, many, or a class for clones that have expanded.

clone size: once
V gene: TRBV3-1/TRBV3-2
D gene: NA
J gene: TRBJ2-5
CDR3 protein: CASTLADQETQYF
CDR3 DNA: TGTGCCAGCACTTTAGCGGACCAAGAGACCCAGTACTTC

clone size: once
V gene: TRBV27
D gene: NA
J gene: TRBJ2-5
CDR3 protein: CASSLGSSAKGGETQYF
CDR3 DNA: TGTGCCAGCAGTTTAGGGTCTAGCGCCAAGGGCGGGGAGACCCAGTACTTC

clone size: NA
V gene: TRBV5-8
D gene: NA
J gene: TRBJ1-6
CDR3 protein: CASSSGASSYNSPLHF
CDR3 DNA: TGTGCCAGCAGCTCAGGGGCGAGCTCCTATAATTCACCCCTCCACTTT

clone size: NA
V gene: TRBV7-2
D gene: TRBD2
J gene: TRBJ2-1
CDR3 protein: CASSLALASGRVNEQFF
CDR3 DNA: TGTGCCAGCAGCTTAGCGCTGGCTAGCGGGAGGGTAAATGAGCAGTTCTTC

clone size: NA
V gene: TRBV7-6
D gene: TRBD2
J gene: TRBJ2-5
CDR3 protein: CASTSPGSGIQETQYF
CDR3 DNA: TGTGCCAGCACCTCCCCAGGGAGCGGGATCCAAGAGACCCAGTACTTC

clone size: once
V gene: TRBV5-1
D gene: TRBD2
J gene: TRBJ2-7
CDR3 protein: CASSLDSPGTSGSYEQYF
CDR3 DNA: TGCGCCAGCAGCTTGGACTCCCCTGGGACTAGCGGGAGCTACGAGCAGTACTTC

clone size: NA
V gene: TRBV12-3/TRBV12-4
D gene: NA
J gene: TRBJ2-2
CDR3 protein: CASSPDTGELFF
CDR3 DNA: TGTGCCAGCAGTCCGGACACCGGGGAGCTGTTTTTT

clone size: few
V gene: TRBV19
D gene: NA
J gene: TRBJ1-4
CDR3 protein: CASFGDGATNEKLFF
CDR3 DNA: TGTGCCAGCTTCGGAGACGGTGCAACTAATGAAAAACTGTTTTTT

clone size: NA
V gene: TRBV12-3/TRBV12-4
D gene: NA
J gene: TRBJ1-5
CDR3 protein: CASSLQRSQPQHF
CDR3 DNA: TGTGCCAGCAGTTTACAGAGGTCTCAGCCCCAGCATTTT

clone size: NA
V gene: TRBV24-1
D gene: TRBD1
J gene: TRBJ2-3
CDR3 protein: CATSVGQGRADTQYF
CDR3 DNA: TGTGCCACCAGTGTGGGACAGGGTCGCGCAGATACGCAGTATTTT

clone size: NA
V gene: TRBV10-3
D gene: NA
J gene: TRBJ2-3
CDR3 protein: CAISRSTDTQYF
CDR3 DNA: TGTGCCATCTCCCGGAGCACAGATACGCAGTATTTT

clone size: once
V gene: TRBV19
D gene: NA
J gene: TRBJ1-5
CDR3 protein: CASSPQGDQPQHF
CDR3 DNA: TGTGCCAGTAGCCCACAGGGTGATCAGCCCCAGCATTTT

clone size: NA
V gene: TRBV18
D gene: NA
J gene: TRBJ1-2
CDR3 protein: CASSPRDGYTF
CDR3 DNA: TGTGCCAGCTCACCACGAGATGGCTACACCTTC

clone size: NA
V gene: TRBV30
D gene: TRBD2
J gene: TRBJ2-5
CDR3 protein: CAWSASSGRAGKTQYF
CDR3 DNA: TGTGCCTGGAGTGCCTCTAGCGGGAGGGCCGGAAAGACCCAGTACTTC

clone size: NA
V gene: TRBV7-8
D gene: NA
J gene: TRBJ1-1
CDR3 protein: CASSLHQGGTEAFF
CDR3 DNA: TGTGCCAGCAGCCTACACCAGGGTGGCACTGAAGCTTTCTTT

clone size: NA
V gene: TRBV28
D gene: TRBD1
J gene: TRBJ1-5
CDR3 protein: CASSFTGTGNQPQHF
CDR3 DNA: TGTGCCAGCAGTTTTACAGGGACAGGCAATCAGCCCCAGCATTTT

clone size: NA
V gene: TRBV7-2
D gene: NA
J gene: TRBJ1-3
CDR3 protein: CASSVTASSGNTIYF
CDR3 DNA: TGTGCCAGCAGCGTGACAGCAAGCTCTGGAAACACCATATATTTT

clone size: once
V gene: TRBV5-1
D gene: NA
J gene: TRBJ2-1
CDR3 protein: CASSSGGSLNNEQFF
CDR3 DNA: TGCGCCAGCAGCTCGGGGGGCTCTTTAAACAATGAGCAGTTCTTC

clone size: NA
V gene: TRBV18
D gene: TRBD2
J gene: TRBJ2-3
CDR3 protein: CASSPGLAGGPIPDTQYF
CDR3 DNA: TGTGCCAGCTCACCAGGGCTAGCGGGAGGGCCTATTCCAGATACGCAGTATTTT

clone size: NA
V gene: TRBV28
D gene: NA
J gene: TRBJ2-6
CDR3 protein: CASSLLQRSGANVLTF
CDR3 DNA: TGTGCCAGCAGTTTATTACAGAGATCTGGGGCCAACGTCCTGACTTTC

clone size: NA
V gene: TRBV10-3
D gene: NA
J gene: TRBJ2-1
CDR3 protein: CAIRPGEIYNEQFF
CDR3 DNA: TGTGCCATCAGACCGGGAGAGATCTACAATGAGCAGTTCTTC

clone size: NA
V gene: TRBV25-1
D gene: NA
J gene: TRBJ2-1
CDR3 protein: CASSPRWTPRNEQFF
CDR3 DNA: TGTGCCAGCAGCCCCCGTTGGACTCCTCGGAATGAGCAGTTCTTC

clone size: NA
V gene: TRBV7-8
D gene: TRBD2
J gene: TRBJ2-2
CDR3 protein: CASSSPGGEAGELFF
CDR3 DNA: TGTGCCAGCAGCTCCCCGGGGGGGGAAGCCGGGGAGCTGTTTTTT

clone size: NA
V gene: TRBV5-8
D gene: TRBD1
J gene: TRBJ2-7
CDR3 protein: CASSRRSAGGYEQYF
CDR3 DNA: TGTGCCAGCAGCCGCCGCTCGGCAGGGGGATACGAGCAGTACTTC

clone size: NA
V gene: TRBV5-1
D gene: TRBD1
J gene: TRBJ2-5
CDR3 protein: CASTADRARETQYF
CDR3 DNA: TGCGCCAGCACCGCGGACAGGGCAAGAGAGACCCAGTACTTC

clone size: NA
V gene: TRBV7-9
D gene: TRBD2
J gene: TRBJ2-4
CDR3 protein: CASSLVGGNNIQYF
CDR3 DNA: TGTGCCAGCAGCTTAGTCGGGGGGAACAACATTCAGTACTTC

clone size: NA
V gene: TRBV28
D gene: TRBD2
J gene: TRBJ2-5
CDR3 protein: CASSQILAGVRTQYF
CDR3 DNA: TGTGCCAGCAGCCAAATACTAGCGGGAGTCCGAACCCAGTACTTC

clone size: NA
V gene: TRBV10-3
D gene: NA
J gene: TRBJ2-2
CDR3 protein: CAISGGKGANTGELFF
CDR3 DNA: TGTGCCATCAGTGGAGGAAAAGGGGCTAACACCGGGGAGCTGTTTTTT

clone size: NA
V gene: TRBV6-5
D gene: TRBD1
J gene: TRBJ2-6
CDR3 protein: CASNHRGAGANVLTF
CDR3 DNA: TGTGCCAGCAACCACAGGGGGGCTGGGGCCAACGTCCTGACTTTC

clone size: NA
V gene: TRBV7-9
D gene: NA
J gene: TRBJ1-3
CDR3 protein: CASSLDRDGNTIYF
CDR3 DNA: TGTGCCAGCAGCCTAGACAGAGATGGAAACACCATATATTTT

clone size: NA
V gene: TRBV19
D gene: TRBD1
J gene: TRBJ1-2
CDR3 protein: CASSPKTGVYGYTF
CDR3 DNA: TGTGCCAGTAGCCCTAAGACAGGGGTCTATGGCTACACCTTC

clone size: NA
V gene: TRBV5-1
D gene: NA
J gene: TRBJ2-4
CDR3 protein: CASSPSAPGNIQYF
CDR3 DNA: TGCGCCAGCAGCCCTAGCGCCCCCGGGAACATTCAGTACTTC

clone size: NA
V gene: TRBV3-1/TRBV3-2
D gene: TRBD2
J gene: TRBJ2-1
CDR3 protein: CASSQRLAGVGSYNEQFF
CDR3 DNA: TGTGCCAGCAGCCAGAGGCTAGCGGGAGTCGGTTCCTACAATGAGCAGTTCTTC

clone size: NA
V gene: TRBV4-1
D gene: TRBD2
J gene: TRBJ2-2
CDR3 protein: CASSRDAREAPLTGELFF
CDR3 DNA: TGCGCCAGCAGCCGAGATGCGCGGGAGGCCCCCCTTACCGGGGAGCTGTTTTTT

clone size: NA
V gene: TRBV10-1
D gene: NA
J gene: TRBJ2-4
CDR3 protein: CASSEEWSTNIQYF
CDR3 DNA: TGCGCCAGCAGTGAGGAGTGGTCAACTAACATTCAGTACTTC

clone size: NA
V gene: TRBV7-2
D gene: NA
J gene: TRBJ1-1
CDR3 protein: CASSLARGFNTEAFF
CDR3 DNA: TGTGCCAGCAGCTTAGCTCGGGGATTCAACACTGAAGCTTTCTTT

clone size: few
V gene: TRBV6-5
D gene: TRBD1
J gene: TRBJ2-7
CDR3 protein: CASNSPGQGTYEQYF
CDR3 DNA: TGTGCCAGCAATTCCCCGGGACAGGGGACTTACGAGCAGTACTTC